Each of the 16 T cell receptor beta chains below was sequenced from the same sample in a study of T cells of healthy individuals. TCRdb passed the 5' RACE reads through MiXCR, listing each CDR3 protein once. The sample lists 53,000 or so distinct CDR3 sequences, under 15% seen once, with approximately 16% in the top ten. Receptors were obtained from a human donor in good health.

In this sample, this clonotype turned up many times. The rearrangement joins TRBV20-1 to TRBJ1-6; D is possibly TRBD1 (6 bases). The ends were cut back, 3 bases at V and 9 bases at J, with 12 bases in the middle. Germline CDR1 DFQATT, CDR2 SNEGSKA (reference sequence). This CDR3 comprises 13 residues. CDR3 residues: CSASEQGSSPLHF. CDR3 in DNA: TGCAGTGCTAGTGAACAGGGCAGTTCACCCCTCCACTTT.

The chain employs TRBV5-1 and TRBJ1-2, with 7 bases identical to TRBD1. Germline V lookup: CDR1 SGHRS, CDR2 YFSETQ. The CDR3 covers 14 residues. Trimming removed 4 bases from V and 2 bases from J; junction bases left unmatched: 5. The CDR3 coding sequence is TGCGCCAGCAGCGACGTACAGGGGAACTATGGCTACACCTTC. Translation gives CASSDVQGNYGYTF.

The CDR3 loop reads CASSSPGQGYSSYEQYF. The CDR3 nucleotides are TGTGCCAGCAGCTCGCCGGGACAGGGCTATAGCTCCTACGAGCAGTACTTC. The rearrangement joins TRBV7-2 to TRBJ2-7; TRBD1 matches at 9 bases. This CDR3 has 17 residues. CDR1 is SGHTA, CDR2 FQGNSA, per germline. J gave up 0 bases and V 4 bases, and 10 bases lay outside the gene matches.

This clonotype appeared many times. V and J are TRBV9 and TRBJ2-7, with 8 bases identical to TRBD1. V shed 3 bases and J 6 bases; nucleotides not matched to a gene: 11. Germline V gene sequence: CDR1 SGDLS, CDR2 YYNGEE. The CDR3 is 15 residues long. The CDR3 here is CASSAEDRAGAEQYF. The CDR3 nucleotides are TGTGCCAGCAGCGCGGAGGACAGGGCAGGGGCCGAGCAGTACTTC.

This clonotype was detected only a few times. The chain links TRBV7-7 to TRBJ2-6; D not certain. Germline CDR1 reads SSHAT; CDR2 reads FNYEAQ (reference sequence). V lost 4 bases and J 2 bases, leaving 3 bases between the germline ends. This CDR3 has 13 amino acids. CDR3 in DNA: TGTGCCAGCAGCTATGCTGGGGCCAACGTCCTGACTTTC. Encoded protein: CASSYAGANVLTF.

The chain links TRBV20-1 to TRBJ2-3; D unclear. This CDR3 region has 11 residues. The germline CDR1 and CDR2 sequences are DFQATT and SNEGSKA (reference sequence). Trimming removed 2 bases at V and 4 bases at J, with 4 bases between. CDR3 DNA sequence: TGCAGTGCTAGAAAGCCAGATACGCAGTATTTT. It specifies CSARKPDTQYF.

The table lists this clonotype with many counts. The rearrangement links TRBV19 to TRBJ2-1; the match to TRBD1 covers 9 bases. Germline values: CDR1 LNHDA, CDR2 SQIVND (reference sequence). With V trimmed by 8 bases and J by 4 bases, 6 bases remained unmatched. This CDR3 region has 14 residues. Written as DNA, the CDR3 is TGTGCCAGTCAGGACAGGGGAGATTACAATGAGCAGTTCTTC. Translation gives CASQDRGDYNEQFF. Drawing the rest from reference TRBV19 and TRBJ2-1, the complete variable domain is DGGITQSPKYLFRKEGQNVTLSCEQNLNHDAMYWYRQDPGQGLRLIYYSQIVNDFQKGDIAEGYSVSREKKESFPLTVTSAQKNPTAFYLCASQDRGDYNEQFFGPGTRLTVL.

This clonotype was recorded at least ten times. The rearrangement links TRBV6-5 to TRBJ2-3; possible D gene TRBD1, 7 bases. The CDR3 extends over 14 amino acids. Trimming cost V 5 bases and J 1 base, with 10 bases left between them. Germline V gives CDR1 MNHEY, CDR2 SVGAGI. The CDR3 sequence is CASSPRGGTDTQYF. CDR3 in DNA: TGTGCCAGCAGTCCCAGGGGGGGCACAGATACGCAGTATTTT.

The sample holds a few counts of this clonotype. The chain recombines TRBV5-5 with TRBJ2-5, with 7 bases aligning to TRBD2. The CDR3 has 17 residues. Germline CDR1 reads SGHKS; CDR2 reads YYEKEE (reference sequence). The V gene end was trimmed by 4 bases and the J gene end by 1 base; junction bases not matched to a gene: 13. CDR3 region: CASSRTFGLAVQETQYF. In DNA, the CDR3 is TGTGCCAGCAGCCGTACTTTTGGGCTAGCGGTCCAAGAGACCCAGTACTTC. Full variable domain (rest looked up from reference TRBV5-5 and TRBJ2-5): DAGVTQSPTHLIKTRGQQVTLRCSPISGHKSVSWYQQVLGQGPQFIFQYYEKEERGRGNFPDRFSARQFPNYSSELNVNALLLGDSALYLCASSRTFGLAVQETQYFGPGTRLLVL.

This clonotype appeared many times. The chain recombines TRBV7-8 with TRBJ2-7; D not certain. CDR1 is SGHVS, CDR2 FQNEAQ, per germline. Trimming pared 3 bases from V and 6 bases from J, leaving 12 bases between. CDR3 size: 13 residues. This CDR3 is CASSLKGTGEQYF. For the CDR3, the DNA is TGTGCCAGCAGCTTGAAGGGAACGGGCGAGCAGTACTTC.

This chain connects TRBV12-3 or TRBV12-4 to TRBJ2-5, with 7 positions matching TRBD1. The trim removed 5 bases at V and 4 bases at J, leaving 1 base unmatched. The CDR3 consists of 12 residues. The CDR3 spells CASSAGGETQYF. DNA for the CDR3: TGTGCCAGCAGTGCAGGGGGAGAGACCCAGTACTTC.

This clonotype was detected many times. The V call is TRBV29-1, the J call TRBJ2-5; D might be TRBD2 (5 bases). The ends were cut back, 4 bases at V and 5 bases at J, with 14 bases in the middle. CDR1 is SQVTM, CDR2 ANQGSEA, per germline. This CDR3 has 13 amino acids. The CDR3 is CSVVGEGRETQYF. As DNA, the CDR3 is TGCAGCGTTGTGGGTGAGGGTCGGGAGACCCAGTACTTC. Looking up the rest from reference TRBV29-1 and TRBJ2-5 gives the full variable domain: SAVISQKPSRDICQRGTSLTIQCQVDSQVTMMFWYRQQPGQSLTLIATANQGSEATYESGFVIDKFPISRPNLTFSTLTVSNMSPEDSSIYLCSVVGEGRETQYFGPGTRLLVL.

This clonotype has only a few counts. V is TRBV30 and J is TRBJ2-5; TRBD2 might be the D (6 bases). This CDR3 comprises 14 residues. V lost 1 base and J 3 bases, leaving 12 bases between the germline ends. Germline-derived CDR1 and CDR2 are GTSNPN and SVGIG (reference sequence). The CDR3 region has the DNA TGTGCCTGGAGTGCGACTAGTGCCAAAGAGACCCAGTACTTC. As protein: CAWSATSAKETQYF.

V is TRBV2 and J is TRBJ2-3; tentatively, D is TRBD1 or TRBD2 (6 bases each). Germline V CDR1 and CDR2: SNHLY, FYNNEI. The CDR3 is 13 residues long. V lost 8 bases to trimming and J lost 5 bases, with 14 bases between them. CDR3 nucleotide sequence: TGTGCCAGCTGGGCCGGGGGCGGAGATACGCAGTATTTT. Translated, it gives CASWAGGGDTQYF.

This clonotype was seen a handful of times. V is TRBV5-4 and J is TRBJ2-2; D gene unclear. V was clipped by 0 bases and J by 2 bases, with 8 bases between them. The CDR3 totals 15 residues. In germline, CDR1 is SGHNT, CDR2 YYREEE (reference sequence). The CDR3 sequence: CASSLAQTNTGELFF. Written as DNA, the CDR3 is TGTGCCAGCAGCTTGGCACAGACCAACACCGGGGAGCTGTTTTTT.

The chain has TRBV7-3 and TRBJ1-1; D may be TRBD1 (6 bases). The V gene lost 5 bases and the J gene lost 4 bases, with 17 bases spanning the gap. Germline V gene sequence: CDR1 SGHTA, CDR2 FQGTGA. The CDR3 has 15 amino acids. The CDR3 DNA reads TGTGCCAGCAGCCCCGAGGGGGGGTGGGGCACTGAAGCTTTCTTT. Its translation is CASSPEGGWGTEAFF.